This TCR beta chain was obtained from a study of blood T cell repertoires in COVID-19 (dated by TCRdb to between 2020 and 2021). For the wider study: Samples covering the acute and convalescent phases of COVID-19 were provided by collaborators in the United States, Italy and Spain. The material from the prospective study consisted of cDNA or gDNA derived from T cells, B-cell-depleted T cells, or PBMCs. The dataset comprised deeply sampled blood TCRbeta repertoires from subjects exposed to, actively infected with, or recovered from COVID-19. The repertoires were made available in a free public database intended to serve as a resource for research on the immune response to SARS-CoV-2. Samples were obtained from the ongoing ImmuneRACE study (first 160 participants) and from some 1,300 subjects provided by 6 global collaborators. The sample metadata nearly always contained a de-identified subject ID, COVID-19 status, age in years and sex. Where HLA class I and class II types were available, the types were taken from metadata supplied by the sample provider, not from assay-based typing.

About this clone: Its antigen remains undetermined. Per-nucleotide qualities are absent, and no much larger clonotype sits a single base away.

General study outcomes and caveats: The quantity of clinical and demographic metadata differed by source and by participant and was supplied without curation.

TCRbeta CDR3 regions were amplified from genomic DNA using the immunoSEQ Assay, a bias-controlled multiplex PCR. The authors processed their data as follows. The number of nucleated cells in each sample was estimated from the amplification of reference gene primers within the assay. To quantify the absolute abundance of each unique TCRbeta CDR3 rearrangement, sequence reads were collapsed and filtered. For each sample, productive Simpson clonality was calculated as the square root of Simpson's diversity index over productive rearrangements. Imported from immuneACCESS, the table was reduced by TCRdb to in-frame sequences with V and J called. These copies leave out some clones; in studies compared against another copy, an unresolved V gene accounts for under half, and the cause of the remainder is not known. V, J and clone size reflect that table, while D and trimming were determined from the DNA. For this sample the table gives fewer than 300,000 clones, of which about 88% were detected only once. The ten largest make up approximately 3.8% of the sample.

Samples from volunteer blood donors who had recovered from COVID-19 were contributed by a second Seattle source. Each collaborating institution followed its own protocols to collect whole blood in K2EDTA tubes. For TCRbeta analysis, collaborators shipped samples as frozen whole blood, isolated PBMCs, or DNA extracted from either of those sample types. Unmatched junction bases come to 6, with V trimmed by 6 bases and J by 5 bases. Based on the germline V gene, the CDR1 and CDR2 sequences are ENHRY and SYGVKD. The CDR3, from cysteine to phenylalanine, totals 14 residues. Left in the record is the CDR3 DNA by itself, 42 bases read in frame from the first base.

Sequencing was carried out using peripheral blood. The receptor's source is a man aged 55 to 70 who had recovered from COVID-19. The sequence links TRBV10-3 to TRBJ1-2; 10 nucleotides in the junction match TRBD1. The encoded CDR3 is CAIRRDRGEYGYTF. Read as DNA, the sequence is TGTGCCATCAGACGGGACAGGGGAGAATATGGCTACACCTTC.